These T cell receptor beta chains were read from a single sample in a study of OX40 agonist ivuxolimab in advanced cancers. TCRdb keeps only in-frame clones here, not all; method: immunoSEQ multiplex PCR. The sample holds tens of thousands of clones; around four fifths are singletons and the top ten take less than 6.5%. Sequencing used CD4+ or CD8+ T cells sorted from blood, obtained in a trial of the OX40 agonist ivuxolimab. The receptors were gathered from an adult with an advanced solid tumor such as melanoma, head and neck, liver or kidney cancer. CDR3s include the opening cysteine and the closing phenylalanine or tryptophan. Fields, in order: D gene, clone size, V gene, J gene, CDR3 protein, CDR3 DNA. A D gene is named only where the DNA matches it firmly. The size of a clone is reported for some rows only, either as once, few or many, or as a class for expanded clones.

D gene: -; clone size: -; V gene: TRBV15; J gene: TRBJ2-2; CDR3 protein: CATRAPTGELFF; CDR3 DNA: TGTGCCACCCGGGCCCCCACCGGGGAGCTGTTTTTT
D gene: -; clone size: -; V gene: TRBV13; J gene: TRBJ1-1; CDR3 protein: CASSPGPSMTEAFF; CDR3 DNA: TGTGCCAGCAGCCCCGGGCCCTCCATGACTGAAGCTTTCTTT
D gene: -; clone size: -; V gene: TRBV4-1; J gene: TRBJ2-2; CDR3 protein: CASSQVLNTGELFF; CDR3 DNA: TGCGCCAGCAGCCAAGTCCTGAACACCGGGGAGCTGTTTTTT
D gene: -; clone size: -; V gene: TRBV9; J gene: TRBJ2-6; CDR3 protein: CASSPRVGSGANVLTF; CDR3 DNA: TGTGCCAGCAGCCCCAGGGTGGGCTCTGGGGCCAACGTCCTGACTTTC
D gene: -; clone size: few; V gene: TRBV25-1; J gene: TRBJ1-4; CDR3 protein: CASSELGGRTEKLFF; CDR3 DNA: TGTGCCAGCAGTGAATTGGGGGGTCGGACGGAAAAACTGTTTTTT
D gene: -; clone size: few; V gene: TRBV29-1; J gene: TRBJ1-5; CDR3 protein: CSVETGTEGDQPQHF; CDR3 DNA: TGCAGCGTGGAGACCGGGACCGAGGGGGATCAGCCCCAGCATTTT
D gene: -; clone size: -; V gene: TRBV28; J gene: TRBJ2-1; CDR3 protein: CASSLLLGTNEQFF; CDR3 DNA: TGTGCCAGCAGTTTATTGCTGGGGACCAATGAGCAGTTCTTC
D gene: TRBD2; clone size: -; V gene: TRBV18; J gene: TRBJ2-2; CDR3 protein: CASSPLTREKSGELFF; CDR3 DNA: TGTGCCAGCTCACCACTCACGCGGGAGAAGTCCGGGGAGCTGTTTTTT
D gene: -; clone size: -; V gene: TRBV5-5; J gene: TRBJ1-3; CDR3 protein: CASSLGGGSGNTIYF; CDR3 DNA: TGTGCCAGCAGCTTGGGCGGGGGCTCTGGAAACACCATATATTTT
D gene: -; clone size: -; V gene: TRBV11-2; J gene: TRBJ2-1; CDR3 protein: CASSRLGDYNEQFF; CDR3 DNA: TGTGCCAGCAGCCGCTTAGGGGACTACAATGAGCAGTTCTTC